The 23 T cell receptor beta chains given below trace back to one sample, sequenced in a study of OX40 agonist ivuxolimab in advanced cancers. Measured with immunoSEQ multiplex PCR; TCRdb has only the in-frame clones, and not every one. The table includes tens of thousands of clones, approximately 86% detected once. The starting material was CD4+ or CD8+ T cells sorted from blood, obtained in a trial of the OX40 agonist ivuxolimab. The receptors derive from an adult with an advanced solid tumor such as melanoma, head and neck, liver or kidney cancer.

The rearrangement uses TRBV28 and TRBJ1-3; D possibly corresponds to TRBD1 (5 bases). The germline CDR1 and CDR2 sequences are MDHEN and SYDVKM. This CDR3 region has 15 residues. Trimming removed 4 bases at V and 2 bases at J, with 12 bases between. Here the CDR3 reads CASSSARATGNTIYF. In nucleotides, the CDR3 is TGTGCCAGCAGTTCAGCCAGGGCAACTGGAAACACCATATATTTT.

J is TRBJ1-4 and V is TRBV19; D may be TRBD1 (6 bases). V was trimmed by 3 bases and J by 7 bases, leaving 12 bases between them. Germline CDR1 and CDR2: LNHDA and SQIVND (reference sequence). This CDR3 is built from 14 residues. The CDR3 sequence: CASSISGATEKLFF. The CDR3 nucleotides read TGTGCCAGTAGTATCTCAGGGGCTACTGAAAAACTGTTTTTT.

The rearrangement uses TRBV5-1 and TRBJ1-3; TRBD1 aligns across 7 bases. CDR3 length equals 15 residues. From germline, CDR1 is SGHRS and CDR2 YFSETQ. The V segment lost 4 bases and the J segment 0 bases; nucleotides outside the gene matches: 4. CDR3 nucleotides: TGCGCCAGCAGCCCAGACAGGGTCTCTGGAAACACCATATATTTT. This translates into CASSPDRVSGNTIYF.

The chain uses TRBV19 and TRBJ1-1; possible D gene TRBD1, 6 bases. Germline V gene data show CDR1 as LNHDA and CDR2 as SQIVND (reference sequence). The CDR3 runs 12 residues. The V end lost 8 bases, the J end lost 3 bases, and 10 bases lay between the germline ends. CDR3 loop: CASGNRDTEAFF. CDR3 nucleotides: TGTGCCAGTGGTAACAGGGACACTGAAGCTTTCTTT.

CDR3 nucleotides: TGTGCCAGCACGCCGGGACAGGTGATTTTCTCTGGGGCCAACGTCCTGACTTTC. This codes for CASTPGQVIFSGANVLTF. The chain uses TRBV28 and TRBJ2-6, with 8 bases identical to TRBD1. Germline CDR1 MDHEN, CDR2 SYDVKM. This CDR3 has 18 residues. J was trimmed by 0 bases and V by 7 bases; bases with no gene match: 11.

The genes are TRBV19 and TRBJ2-2; no clear D gene. In germline, CDR1 is LNHDA, CDR2 SQIVND (reference sequence). This CDR3 contains 14 residues. V was trimmed by 6 bases and J by 0 bases, leaving 8 bases between them. CDR3: CASRVATNTGELFF. The DNA for the CDR3 is TGTGCCAGTAGAGTGGCTACGAACACCGGGGAGCTGTTTTTT.

The rearrangement links TRBV7-2 to TRBJ1-2, with unresolved D. V lost 1 base and J 7 bases, leaving 13 bases between the germline ends. The germline V gene encodes CDR1 SGHTA and CDR2 FQGNSA. CDR3 length: 14 amino acids. This CDR3 is CASSLDRVSGGYTF. In DNA, the CDR3 is TGTGCCAGCAGCTTAGATCGCGTCTCGGGTGGCTACACCTTC.

The genes are TRBV10-3 and TRBJ1-1; 7 bases are a match to TRBD1. CDR3 size: 16 residues. The V gene's germline CDR1 is ENHRY and CDR2 SYGVKD. The ends lost 5 bases at V and 0 bases at J; junction bases unmatched: 9. The DNA for the CDR3 is TGTGCCATCAGTCCCGGACAGGCCCGCATGAACACTGAAGCTTTCTTT. Encoded protein: CAISPGQARMNTEAFF.

This clone is medium-sized within its sample. The J gene is TRBJ2-7, the V gene TRBV7-9; D possibly corresponds to TRBD2 (5 bases). Trimming removed 1 base from V and 0 bases from J, with 10 bases in between. CDR1 and CDR2 (germline): SEHNR, FQNEAQ (reference sequence). The CDR3 has 15 residues. This CDR3 is CASSLETGSSYEQYF. Here the CDR3 DNA reads TGTGCCAGCAGCTTAGAGACGGGGAGCTCCTACGAGCAGTACTTC.

V gene TRBV9 combines with J gene TRBJ2-3; 9 bases match TRBD2. Losses at the gene ends were 0 bases for V and 4 bases for J; bases not matched to a gene: 3. This CDR3 comprises 15 residues. The germline V gene has CDR1 SGDLS and CDR2 YYNGEE. The CDR3, as DNA: TGTGCCAGCAGCGTAGTGAGCGGGGGGCCAGATACGCAGTATTTT. It codes for CASSVVSGGPDTQYF.

About this clone: Other DNA sequences of this sample code for an identical CDR3. J is TRBJ2-3 and V is TRBV7-9; D remains ambiguous. Germline-derived CDR1 and CDR2 are SEHNR and FQNEAQ (reference sequence). The length of the CDR3 is 12 residues. The V end was cut by 1 base, the J end by 2 bases, with 1 base between. DNA of the CDR3: TGTGCCAGCAGCTTAGACACAGATACGCAGTATTTT. This codes for CASSLDTDTQYF.

V gene TRBV5-6 combines with J gene TRBJ1-5, with 10 bases identical to TRBD1. Per germline, CDR1 SGHDT and CDR2 YYEEEE. This CDR3 is 13 amino acids long. Germline trimming cut 4 bases from V and 7 bases from J; bases unmatched to any gene: 2. In nucleotides, the CDR3 is TGTGCCAGCAGCATGGACAGGGGGCAGCCCCAGCATTTT. It specifies CASSMDRGQPQHF.

V usage is TRBV7-2 and J usage is TRBJ2-1; D call uncertain. Germline V gene data show CDR1 as SGHTA and CDR2 as FQGNSA. The CDR3 length is 13 residues. Trimming took off 5 bases at V and 8 bases at J, with 13 bases between the two ends. CDR3 loop: CASSLRPVDEQFF. The CDR3 bases are TGTGCCAGCAGCCTGCGACCAGTCGATGAGCAGTTCTTC.

This clone occurred a few times. The gene calls are TRBV19 and TRBJ1-5, with D tentatively TRBD1 (5 bases). Germline CDR1 reads LNHDA; CDR2 reads SQIVND (reference sequence). The V gene lost 5 bases and the J gene lost 0 bases, with 23 bases spanning the gap. CDR3 length equals 19 residues. CDR3 residues: CASSHGGMGGAYSNQPQHF. DNA for the CDR3: TGTGCCAGTAGTCATGGGGGGATGGGGGGAGCATATAGCAATCAGCCCCAGCATTTT. The variable domain in full, with the rest retrieved from reference TRBV19 and TRBJ1-5, is DGGITQSPKYLFRKEGQNVTLSCEQNLNHDAMYWYRQDPGQGLRLIYYSQIVNDFQKGDIAEGYSVSREKKESFPLTVTSAQKNPTAFYLCASSHGGMGGAYSNQPQHFGDGTRLSIL.

The chain has TRBV7-2 and TRBJ2-7; a weak D match, TRBD2 (7 bases). Per the germline V gene, CDR1 is SGHTA and CDR2 is FQGNSA. Trimming took off 6 bases at V and 4 bases at J, with 16 bases between the two ends. This CDR3 has 14 amino acids. The CDR3 sequence: CASSAGGGAYEQYF. CDR3 nucleotide sequence: TGTGCCAGCAGTGCAGGAGGGGGGGCGTACGAGCAGTACTTC.

In DNA, the CDR3 is TGTGCCAGCAGCTTTATGGATTACAATGAGCAGTTCTTC. This encodes CASSFMDYNEQFF. The chain joins TRBV5-4 to TRBJ2-1; D remains ambiguous. V lost 2 bases and J 4 bases, leaving 7 bases between the germline ends. The CDR3 covers 13 residues. Germline CDR1 SGHNT, CDR2 YYREEE (reference sequence).

The chain employs TRBV4-2 and TRBJ1-1, with D unresolved. The CDR3 has 18 amino acids. V shed 1 base and J shed 4 bases, with 22 bases lying between them. The V gene's germline CDR1 is LGHNA and CDR2 YNFKEQ. The CDR3 sequence is CASSQVRQPQEEGTEAFF. In DNA form, the CDR3 reads TGTGCCAGCAGCCAAGTGCGGCAACCCCAGGAGGAGGGCACTGAAGCTTTCTTT.

The chain has TRBV7-8 and TRBJ1-5, with D possibly being TRBD1 (5 bases). This CDR3 has 16 amino acids. Trimming removed 6 bases from V and 3 bases from J, with 18 bases in between. Germline CDR1 is SGHVS and CDR2 is FQNEAQ. This CDR3 reads CASSSWSAGTNQPQHF. The CDR3 coding sequence is TGTGCCAGCAGTTCCTGGTCGGCAGGGACCAATCAGCCCCAGCATTTT.

The chain is built from TRBV28 and TRBJ1-6; 7 bases are a match to TRBD1. V was clipped by 1 base and J by 7 bases; unmatched bases: 22. CDR3 length: 21 residues. Germline CDR1 MDHEN, CDR2 SYDVKM. CDR3 sequence: CASSLLGGGQTARDRNSPLHF. The CDR3, as DNA: TGTGCCAGCAGTTTATTAGGAGGGGGACAGACTGCACGGGATAGGAATTCACCCCTCCACTTT.

V gene TRBV28 combines with J gene TRBJ2-7; 9 bases are shared with TRBD1. Germline loops: CDR1 MDHEN, CDR2 SYDVKM. CDR3 length equals 17 residues. V lost 2 bases to trimming and J lost 3 bases; unmatched junction nucleotides: 11. CDR3 DNA: TGTGCCAGCAGTTTAGGGTTAGGGGGGACAGGGAGCTACGAGCAGTACTTC. Encoded protein: CASSLGLGGTGSYEQYF. The full variable domain, completed using reference TRBV28 and TRBJ2-7, is DVKVTQSSRYLVKRTGEKVFLECVQDMDHENMFWYRQDPGLGLRLIYFSYDVKMKEKGDIPEGYSVSREKKERFSLILESASTNQTSMYLCASSLGLGGTGSYEQYFGPGTRLTVT.

V usage is TRBV15 and J usage is TRBJ1-5; 9 bases align to TRBD1. The CDR3 consists of 16 residues. Germline-derived CDR1 and CDR2 are LNHNV and YYDKDF (reference sequence). V lost 3 bases and J lost 5; bases outside the gene matches: 8. CDR3 nucleotides: TGTGCCACCAGCAGGGGAGACAGGGGGATTGATCAGCCCCAGCATTTT. Amino acids: CATSRGDRGIDQPQHF.

This sequence joins TRBV4-1 and TRBJ2-1; D is unresolved. This CDR3 spans 13 amino acids. V gave up 5 bases and J gave up 5 bases, with 10 bases separating them. Germline values: CDR1 MGHRA, CDR2 YSYEKL. CDR3 bases: TGCGCCAGCAGCTCCCGCTTAGACAATGAGCAGTTCTTC. The encoded protein is CASSSRLDNEQFF.

This clone has only one observation. V is TRBV21-1 and J is TRBJ2-7; whether TRBD1, the table's D call, matches the DNA was not checked. TRBV21-1 is noted as a pseudogene. The CDR3 loop spans 13 amino acids. CDR3 residues: CASSIKCSYEQYF. DNA of the CDR3: TGTGCCAGCAGCATCAAATGTTCCTACGAGCAGTACTTC.